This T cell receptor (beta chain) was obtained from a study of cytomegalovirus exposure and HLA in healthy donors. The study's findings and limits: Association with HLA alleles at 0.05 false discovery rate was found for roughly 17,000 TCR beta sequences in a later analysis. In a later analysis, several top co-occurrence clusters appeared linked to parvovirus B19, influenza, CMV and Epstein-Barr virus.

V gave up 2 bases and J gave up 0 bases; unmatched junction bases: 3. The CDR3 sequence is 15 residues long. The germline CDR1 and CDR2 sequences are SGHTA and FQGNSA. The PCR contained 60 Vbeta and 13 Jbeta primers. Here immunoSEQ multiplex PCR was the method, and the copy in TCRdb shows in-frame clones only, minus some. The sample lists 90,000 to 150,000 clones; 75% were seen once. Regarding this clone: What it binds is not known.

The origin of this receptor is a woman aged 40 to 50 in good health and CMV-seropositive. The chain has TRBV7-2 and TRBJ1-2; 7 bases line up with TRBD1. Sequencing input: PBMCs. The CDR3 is CASSLRDSSNYGYTF. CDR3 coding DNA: TGTGCCAGCAGCTTAAGGGACAGCTCTAACTATGGCTACACCTTC. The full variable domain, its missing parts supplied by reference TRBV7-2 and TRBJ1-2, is GAGVSQSPSNKVTEKGKDVELRCDPISGHTALYWYRQSLGQGLEFLIYFQGNSAPDKSGLPSDRFSAERTGGSVSTLTIQRTQQEDSAVYLCASSLRDSSNYGYTFGSGTRLTVV.